The clone carrying this T cell receptor beta chain was found a few times. Antigen unknown. These data originate in a study of cytomegalovirus exposure and HLA in healthy donors. The primer mix had 60 Vbeta and 13 Jbeta primers. Repertoires were generated with immunoSEQ multiplex PCR, while TCRdb's copy carries only in-frame clones and drops some. This table has 70,000 to 95,000 clones, less than 85% appearing once. Broader study findings: Later work found most CMV-associated TCR beta chains apparently HLA-restricted. Previous analysis showed most TCR beta V segments were productive about 87% or about 30% of the time. In a later analysis, several top co-occurrence clusters appeared linked to parvovirus B19, influenza, CMV and Epstein-Barr virus. In vitro data verified a few CMV-associated chains as specific for CMV antigens.

The junction had 13 bases not matched to a gene; V was cut back by 7 bases and J by 8 bases. The germline V gene encodes CDR1 LNHDA and CDR2 SQIVND (reference sequence). The length of the CDR3 is 16 residues. The chain is built from TRBV19 and TRBJ1-6; 8 positions match TRBD1. The TCR sequence derives from a man aged 25 to 40 in good health and CMV-seropositive. Sequencing input: PBMCs. The CDR3 DNA follows: TGTGCCAGTACCACCCTCGGGGGACAGGCTCATTCACCCCTCCACTTT. Its translation is CASTTLGGQAHSPLHF.